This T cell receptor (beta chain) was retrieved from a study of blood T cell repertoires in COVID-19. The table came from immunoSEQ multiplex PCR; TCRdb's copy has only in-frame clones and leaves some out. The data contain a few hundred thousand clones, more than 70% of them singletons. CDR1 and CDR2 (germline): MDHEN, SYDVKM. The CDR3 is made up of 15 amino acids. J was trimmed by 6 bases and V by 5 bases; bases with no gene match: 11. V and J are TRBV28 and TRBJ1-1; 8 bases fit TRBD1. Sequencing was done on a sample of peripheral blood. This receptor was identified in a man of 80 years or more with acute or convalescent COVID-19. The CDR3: CASSTAGGGLPEAFF. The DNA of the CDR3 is TGTGCCAGCAGTACCGCAGGGGGCGGGCTTCCTGAAGCTTTCTTT.